The 26 T cell receptor beta chains below were found in one sample sequenced in a study of identical twins. A single record per CDR3 protein comes from TCRdb applying MiXCR to the 5' RACE reads. The table records approximately 240,000 distinct CDR3 sequences, roughly 13% of them present only once. Sequenced material: memory (CD45RO+) T cells sorted from blood. Source of these receptors: a woman aged 18-35 years in good health.

The chain employs TRBV15 and TRBJ1-2, with D uncertain. Germline V gene sequence: CDR1 LNHNV, CDR2 YYDKDF (reference sequence). The V and J ends lost 3 bases and 6 bases respectively, with 8 bases between them. The CDR3 runs to 12 residues. The DNA for the CDR3 is TGTGCCACCAGCAGGGGAGAGAATGGCTACACCTTC. Residues: CATSRGENGYTF. Combining the CDR3 with reference TRBV15 and TRBJ1-2 gives the whole variable domain DAMVIQNPRYQVTQFGKPVTLSCSQTLNHNVMYWYQQKSSQAPKLLFHYYDKDFNNEADTPDNFQSRRPNTSFCFLDIRSPGLGDTAMYLCATSRGENGYTFGSGTRLTVV.

The chain joins TRBV4-3 to TRBJ2-1; D is unresolved. The V end was cut by 0 bases, the J end by 0 bases, with 9 bases between. From germline, CDR1 is LGHNA and CDR2 YSLEER. The CDR3 extends over 16 amino acids. This CDR3 reads CASSQEAASSYNEQFF. CDR3 nucleotide sequence: TGCGCCAGCAGCCAAGAGGCCGCGAGCTCCTACAATGAGCAGTTCTTC.

The chain recombines TRBV20-1 with TRBJ2-7; 7 bases match TRBD1. Germline V gene data show CDR1 as DFQATT and CDR2 as SNEGSKA (reference sequence). The CDR3 runs 13 residues. V lost 6 bases to trimming and J lost 4 bases; unmatched junction nucleotides: 9. The CDR3 is CSASGQGEYEQYF. For the CDR3, the DNA is TGCAGTGCCTCAGGCCAGGGGGAGTACGAGCAGTACTTC.

The chain employs TRBV5-5 and TRBJ2-6; tentatively, D is TRBD1 or TRBD2 (5 bases each). The CDR3 contains 15 residues. Between the trimmed V and J ends, which lost 6 bases and 2 bases, there was a span of 12 bases. Germline-derived CDR1 and CDR2 are SGHKS and YYEKEE (reference sequence). The CDR3 nucleotides are TGTGCCAGCAACCCGTGGGGGACTGGGGCCAACGTCCTGACTTTC. It yields the protein CASNPWGTGANVLTF. The whole variable domain, filled in from reference TRBV5-5 and TRBJ2-6, reads DAGVTQSPTHLIKTRGQQVTLRCSPISGHKSVSWYQQVLGQGPQFIFQYYEKEERGRGNFPDRFSARQFPNYSSELNVNALLLGDSALYLCASNPWGTGANVLTFGAGSRLTVL.

V and J are TRBV5-1 and TRBJ2-3, with TRBD2 matching over 12 bases. CDR1 is SGHRS and CDR2 is YFSETQ in the germline V gene. V lost 5 bases to trimming and J lost 0 bases; unmatched junction nucleotides: 7. The CDR3 length is 17 residues. CDR3 DNA sequence: TGCGCCAGCAGTCAGGGGACTAGCGGGTCTAGCACAGATACGCAGTATTTT. The encoded protein is CASSQGTSGSSTDTQYF.

This chain joins TRBV4-3 and TRBJ2-6; D remains ambiguous. The ends were cut back, 4 bases at V and 1 base at J, with 11 bases in the middle. Germline V gene lookup returns CDR1 LGHNA and CDR2 YSLEER. The CDR3 runs to 16 residues. The CDR3 is CASSLNTGSGANVLTF. The DNA for the CDR3 is TGCGCCAGCAGCCTAAACACCGGGTCTGGGGCCAACGTCCTGACTTTC.

This clonotype was recorded a few times. The chain employs TRBV6-5 and TRBJ2-7; D is perhaps TRBD1 (6 bases). Deletions cut 4 bases from V and 2 bases from J, with 9 bases between. The CDR3 is 13 amino acids. Germline CDR1 is MNHEY and CDR2 is SVGAGI. The chain's CDR3 is CASSFRGPYEQYF. The CDR3 DNA reads as TGTGCCAGCAGTTTCAGGGGTCCCTACGAGCAGTACTTC.

This clonotype has just a few counts. This chain connects TRBV11-1 to TRBJ2-5, with D perhaps given as TRBD1 or TRBD2 (5 bases each). The CDR3 totals 16 residues. V lost 5 bases to trimming and J lost 3 bases, with 19 bases between them. Looked up from germline, CDR1 is SGHAT and CDR2 is FQDESV (reference sequence). The CDR3 sequence: CASSPRTRFSEETQYF. The DNA for the CDR3 is TGTGCCAGCAGCCCCAGGACACGATTTAGCGAAGAGACCCAGTACTTC.

In nucleotides, the CDR3 is TGTGCCAGCAGTGTCGGGGGATGGCAAACTGAAGCTTTCTTT. Protein sequence: CASSVGGWQTEAFF. The V gene is TRBV7-3, the J gene TRBJ1-1; tentative D call: TRBD1 (5 bases). This CDR3 is 14 amino acids long. The ends were cut back, 6 bases at V and 5 bases at J, with 16 bases in the middle. Germline V CDR1 and CDR2: SGHTA, FQGTGA.

This clonotype was counted a few times. The chain carries TRBV7-9 and TRBJ2-7; the D call may be TRBD1 or TRBD2 (5 bases each). V was cut by 4 bases and J by 2 bases, with 21 bases left in between. In germline, CDR1 is SEHNR, CDR2 FQNEAQ (reference sequence). CDR3 length equals 17 residues. CDR3: CASSSGPRDAGPYEQYF. The CDR3 bases are TGTGCCAGCAGCTCAGGGCCCAGGGACGCAGGGCCCTACGAGCAGTACTTC.

The rearrangement uses TRBV5-1 and TRBJ1-3; 7 positions agree with TRBD1. Per germline, CDR1 SGHRS and CDR2 YFSETQ. The CDR3 is made up of 17 amino acids. The V gene end was trimmed by 0 bases and the J gene end by 0 bases; junction bases not matched to a gene: 6. CDR3 sequence reads: CASSLVGTALSGNTIYF. In DNA, the CDR3 is TGCGCCAGCAGCTTGGTGGGGACAGCGCTCTCTGGAAACACCATATATTTT.

This clonotype is deemed medium-sized. The DNA for the CDR3 is TGCAGTGCTAGTACCCCCGACAGGAACACTGAAGCTTTCTTT. It codes for CSASTPDRNTEAFF. The chain couples TRBV20-1 to TRBJ1-1; possible D gene TRBD1, 5 bases. From germline, CDR1 is DFQATT and CDR2 SNEGSKA (reference sequence). CDR3 length: 14 residues. Trimming stripped 3 bases from V and 1 base from J, with 12 bases between.

This clonotype was seen a few times. The rearrangement joins TRBV29-1 to TRBJ1-4; D not resolved. Germline CDR1 SQVTM, CDR2 ANQGSEA. This CDR3 spans 13 amino acids. Trimming pared 6 bases from V and 6 bases from J, leaving 14 bases between. The CDR3 sequence is CSVLKTRDEKLFF. As DNA, the CDR3 is TGCAGCGTCCTTAAGACTAGAGATGAAAAACTGTTTTTT.

V and J are TRBV12-3 or TRBV12-4 and TRBJ2-1; 7 nucleotides match TRBD2. V trimming: 0 bases; J trimming: 12 bases; junction bases outside the gene matches: 20. This CDR3 is 18 amino acids long. For the CDR3, the DNA is TGTGCCAGCAGTTTAGCCCCCGGTGATAGCGGGTTTGTAGCTGGGCAGTTCTTC. It specifies CASSLAPGDSGFVAGQFF.

The table lists this clonotype with a few counts. The rearrangement joins TRBV11-2 to TRBJ2-3; D is perhaps TRBD1 or TRBD2 (7 bases each). The V and J ends lost 5 bases and 2 bases respectively, with 26 bases between them. CDR1 is SGHAT, CDR2 FQNNGV, per germline. The CDR3 is made up of 19 amino acids. The CDR3 nucleotides read TGTGCCAGCAGCCGTGGGACAGCGGGACTCCTCCGACACACAGATACGCAGTATTTT. Translation gives CASSRGTAGLLRHTDTQYF.

This clonotype has more than one count but fewer than ten. The V call is TRBV19, the J call TRBJ2-7; D might be TRBD1 (5 bases). Germline CDR1 and CDR2: LNHDA and SQIVND (reference sequence). Deletions cut 8 bases from V and 6 bases from J, with 14 bases between. This CDR3 is 12 amino acids long. The CDR3 region has the DNA TGTGCCAGTGGGGCTGCCGGCCGCGAGCAGTACTTC. It codes for CASGAAGREQYF.

This clonotype has ten or more counts. The chain joins TRBV20-1 to TRBJ2-3; 8 bases match TRBD2. Trimming at V came to 4 bases and at J to 2 bases, leaving 5 bases not matched to a gene. The V gene's germline CDR1 is DFQATT and CDR2 SNEGSKA (reference sequence). The CDR3 covers 14 residues. The CDR3 loop reads CSAIAGRFTDTQYF. CDR3 bases: TGCAGTGCTATAGCGGGACGATTCACAGATACGCAGTATTTT.

This clonotype was detected many times. The rearrangement joins TRBV11-2 to TRBJ2-7; TRBD2 agrees at 8 bases. The junction had 8 bases not matched to a gene; V was cut back by 1 base and J by 9 bases. The CDR3 totals 14 residues. From germline, CDR1 is SGHAT and CDR2 FQNNGV. The CDR3, as DNA: TGTGCCAGCAGCTTAGCTCCGGGGGGGGCGGCGCAGTACTTC. It codes for CASSLAPGGAAQYF.

This clonotype was picked up many times. This chain links TRBV5-1 with TRBJ1-4; D remains ambiguous. Trimming stripped 6 bases from V and 3 bases from J, with 12 bases between. Looked up from germline, CDR1 is SGHRS and CDR2 is YFSETQ. The CDR3 sequence is 14 residues long. CDR3 region: CASMAGGSNEKLFF. The CDR3 DNA reads as TGCGCCAGCATGGCCGGCGGATCTAATGAAAAACTGTTTTTT.

The sample holds a few counts of this clonotype. The V and J genes are TRBV20-1 and TRBJ1-1; D remains unclear. CDR1 and CDR2 (germline): DFQATT, SNEGSKA (reference sequence). The length of the CDR3 is 15 residues. The ends were cut back, 3 bases at V and 0 bases at J, with 14 bases in the middle. The CDR3 DNA is TGCAGTGCTAGGACGGGCGTCCGCATGAACACTGAAGCTTTCTTT. It specifies CSARTGVRMNTEAFF.

This clonotype has a handful of counts. The chain links TRBV9 to TRBJ2-1, with 7 bases matching TRBD1. V was pared by 2 bases and J by 8 bases, with 10 bases of the junction left unmatched. Germline V gives CDR1 SGDLS, CDR2 YYNGEE. The CDR3 contains 15 residues. The CDR3 reads CASSVWTGPMDEQFF. The DNA of the CDR3 is TGTGCCAGCAGCGTCTGGACAGGTCCGATGGATGAGCAGTTCTTC.

This clonotype was counted a few times. V usage is TRBV29-1 and J usage is TRBJ2-4; TRBD2 might be the D (5 bases). Trimming took off 7 bases at V and 8 bases at J, with 15 bases between the two ends. In germline, CDR1 is SQVTM, CDR2 ANQGSEA. The CDR3 totals 12 residues. In nucleotides, the CDR3 is TGCAGCGCAATCCCCTCCGGGGACATTCAGTACTTC. This sequence encodes CSAIPSGDIQYF.

This clonotype was counted a few times. V and J are TRBV11-3 and TRBJ2-7; tentatively, D is TRBD1 or TRBD2 (6 bases each). Germline V gene data show CDR1 as SGHNT and CDR2 as YENEEA. V was shortened by 0 bases and J by 4 bases, with 13 bases between the two germline ends. CDR3 size: 15 residues. This CDR3 reads CASSLDGGHYYEQYF. The CDR3 region has the DNA TGTGCCAGCAGCTTAGATGGGGGGCACTATTACGAGCAGTACTTC.

The chain is built from TRBV11-3 and TRBJ2-3; 9 bases are shared with TRBD2. The CDR3 loop spans 13 amino acids. With 1 base clipped from V and 14 bases from J, the junction kept 7 bases outside the gene matches. Germline V CDR1 and CDR2: SGHNT, YENEEA. CDR3 loop: CASSLARTSVPYF. The DNA for the CDR3 is TGTGCCAGCAGCTTAGCCCGGACTAGCGTGCCGTATTTT. Variable domain in full (rest from reference TRBV11-3 and TRBJ2-3): EAGVVQSPRYKIIEKKQPVAFWCNPISGHNTLYWYLQNLGQGPELLIRYENEEAVDDSQLPKDRFSAERLKGVDSTLKIQPAELGDSAVYLCASSLARTSVPYFGPGTRLTVL.

This clonotype occurred a few times. This chain uses TRBV7-9 with TRBJ1-1; D call uncertain. V lost 10 bases and J lost 3, with 15 bases in between. The CDR3 runs 13 residues. CDR1 is SEHNR and CDR2 is FQNEAQ in the germline V gene (reference sequence). For the CDR3, the DNA is TGTGCCACCTCGGACGGTTCGGACACTGAAGCTTTCTTT. Its protein is CATSDGSDTEAFF. Full variable domain (remainder filled in from reference TRBV7-9 and TRBJ1-1): DTGVSQNPRHKITKRGQNVTFRCDPISEHNRLYWYRQTLGQGPEFLTYFQNEAQLEKSRLLSDRFSAERPKGSFSTLEIQRTEQGDSAMYLCATSDGSDTEAFFGQGTRLTVV.

This clonotype was recorded at least ten times. V usage is TRBV29-1 and J usage is TRBJ2-5, with 14 positions matching TRBD2. Germline V CDR1 and CDR2: SQVTM, ANQGSEA. The CDR3 is made up of 15 amino acids. V was pared by 0 bases and J by 4 bases, with 1 base of the junction left unmatched. The CDR3 DNA follows: TGCAGCGTTGAAGATGGGACTAGCGGGGGAGAGACCCAGTACTTC. Protein: CSVEDGTSGGETQYF.